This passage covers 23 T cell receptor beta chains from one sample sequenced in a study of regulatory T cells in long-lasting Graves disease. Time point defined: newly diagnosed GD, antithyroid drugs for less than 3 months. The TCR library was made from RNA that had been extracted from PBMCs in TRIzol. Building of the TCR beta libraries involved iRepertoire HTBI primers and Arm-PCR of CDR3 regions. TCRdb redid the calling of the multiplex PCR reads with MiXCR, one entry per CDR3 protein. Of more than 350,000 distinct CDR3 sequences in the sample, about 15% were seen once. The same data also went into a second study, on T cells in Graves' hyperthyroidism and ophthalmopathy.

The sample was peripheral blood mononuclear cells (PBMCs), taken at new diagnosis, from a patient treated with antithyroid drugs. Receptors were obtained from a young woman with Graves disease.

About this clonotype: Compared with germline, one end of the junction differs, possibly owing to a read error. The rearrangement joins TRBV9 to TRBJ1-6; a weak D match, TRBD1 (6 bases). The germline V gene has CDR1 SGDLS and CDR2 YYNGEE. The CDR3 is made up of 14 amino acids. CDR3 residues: CAGSAGQTNSPLHF. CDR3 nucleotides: TGTGCCGGCAGCGCAGGACAGACGAATTCACCCCTCCACTTT.

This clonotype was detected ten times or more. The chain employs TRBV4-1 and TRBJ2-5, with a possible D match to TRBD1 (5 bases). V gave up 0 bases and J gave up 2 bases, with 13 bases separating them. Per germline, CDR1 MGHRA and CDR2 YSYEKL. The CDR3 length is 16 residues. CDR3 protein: CASSQDEDTGQETQYF. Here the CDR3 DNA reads TGCGCCAGCAGCCAAGATGAGGACACAGGACAAGAGACCCAGTACTTC.

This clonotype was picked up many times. The CDR3 DNA reads as TGTGCCTGGAGTAGGGGGCCAACAGGCTACACCTTC. It translates to CAWSRGPTGYTF. V gene TRBV30 combines with J gene TRBJ1-2, with 7 bases lining up with TRBD1. The CDR3 covers 12 residues. V lost 2 bases and J lost 8; bases outside the gene matches: 5. Per the germline V gene, CDR1 is GTSNPN and CDR2 is SVGIG (reference sequence).

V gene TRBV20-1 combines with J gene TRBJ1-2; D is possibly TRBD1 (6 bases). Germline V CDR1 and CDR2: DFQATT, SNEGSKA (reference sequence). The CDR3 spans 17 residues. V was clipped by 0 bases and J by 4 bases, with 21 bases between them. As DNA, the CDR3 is TGCAGTGCTAGAGATCGGGGGGGGGGCTGGGGCCCCTATGGCTACACCTTC. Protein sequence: CSARDRGGGWGPYGYTF.

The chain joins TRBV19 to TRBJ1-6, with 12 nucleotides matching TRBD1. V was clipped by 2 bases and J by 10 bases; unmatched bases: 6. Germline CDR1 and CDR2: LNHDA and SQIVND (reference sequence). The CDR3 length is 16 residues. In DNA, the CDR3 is TGTGCCAGTAGTATATCGGCGGGACAGGGGGCATCACCCCTCCACTTT. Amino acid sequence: CASSISAGQGASPLHF.

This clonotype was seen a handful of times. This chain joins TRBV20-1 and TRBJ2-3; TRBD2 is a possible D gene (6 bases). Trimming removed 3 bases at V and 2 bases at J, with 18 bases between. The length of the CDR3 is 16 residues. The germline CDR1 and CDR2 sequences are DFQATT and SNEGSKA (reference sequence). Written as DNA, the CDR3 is TGCAGTGCTAGTCCTGCGGGCGGGGCGAACACAGATACGCAGTATTTT. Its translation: CSASPAGGANTDTQYF.

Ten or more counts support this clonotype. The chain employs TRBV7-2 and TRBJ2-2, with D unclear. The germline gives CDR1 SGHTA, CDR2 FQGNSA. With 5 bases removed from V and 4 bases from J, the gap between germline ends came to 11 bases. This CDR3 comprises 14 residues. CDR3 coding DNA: TGTGCCAGCAGCGACGATGGGCCCACCGGGGAGCTGTTTTTT. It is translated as CASSDDGPTGELFF.

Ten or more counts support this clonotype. The CDR3, as DNA: TGTGCCAGCAGGGGACTAGCGGGAGCCTACGAGCAGTACTTC. Its translation: CASRGLAGAYEQYF. The chain uses TRBV6-1 and TRBJ2-7, with TRBD2 matching over 14 bases. The V and J ends lost 6 bases and 2 bases, in that order; junction bases with no gene match: 0. There are 14 residues in the CDR3. Germline CDR1 MNHNS, CDR2 SASEGT.

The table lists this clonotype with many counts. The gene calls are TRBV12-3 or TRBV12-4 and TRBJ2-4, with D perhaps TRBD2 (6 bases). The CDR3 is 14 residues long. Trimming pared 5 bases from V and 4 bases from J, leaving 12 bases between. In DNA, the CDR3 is TGTGCCAGCAGTCCGGCGGGACCAAAAAACATTCAGTACTTC. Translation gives CASSPAGPKNIQYF.

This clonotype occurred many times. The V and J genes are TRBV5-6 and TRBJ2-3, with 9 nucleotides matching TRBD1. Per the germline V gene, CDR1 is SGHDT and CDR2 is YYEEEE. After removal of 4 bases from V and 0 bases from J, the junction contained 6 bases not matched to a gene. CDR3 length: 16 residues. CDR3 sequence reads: CASSDGTGRSTDTQYF. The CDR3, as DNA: TGTGCCAGCAGCGATGGGACAGGGCGAAGCACAGATACGCAGTATTTT. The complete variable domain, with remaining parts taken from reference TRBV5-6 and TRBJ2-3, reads DAGVTQSPTHLIKTRGQQVTLRCSPKSGHDTVSWYQQALGQGPQFIFQYYEEEERQRGNFPDRFSGHQFPNYSSELNVNALLLGDSALYLCASSDGTGRSTDTQYFGPGTRLTVL.

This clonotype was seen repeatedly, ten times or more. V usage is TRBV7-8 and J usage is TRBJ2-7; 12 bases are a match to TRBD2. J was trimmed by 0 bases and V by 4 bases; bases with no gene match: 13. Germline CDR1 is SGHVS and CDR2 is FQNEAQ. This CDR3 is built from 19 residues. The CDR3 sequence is CASSSPPGLAGGSSYEQYF. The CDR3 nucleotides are TGTGCCAGCAGCTCGCCGCCGGGACTAGCGGGCGGGAGCTCCTACGAGCAGTACTTC.

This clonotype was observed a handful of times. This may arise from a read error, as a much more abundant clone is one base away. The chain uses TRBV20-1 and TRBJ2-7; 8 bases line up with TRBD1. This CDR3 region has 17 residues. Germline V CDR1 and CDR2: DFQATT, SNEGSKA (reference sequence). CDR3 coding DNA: TGCGGTGCTAGAGAGAGGCTAATCCGGGACAGGTCCTACGAGCAGTACTTC. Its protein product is CGARERLIRDRSYEQYF.

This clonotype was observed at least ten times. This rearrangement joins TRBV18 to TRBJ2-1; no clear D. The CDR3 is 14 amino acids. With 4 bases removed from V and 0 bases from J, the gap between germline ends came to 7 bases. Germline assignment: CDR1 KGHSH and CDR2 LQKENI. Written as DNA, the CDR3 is TGTGCCAGCTCACTTTATATCTCCTACAATGAGCAGTTCTTC. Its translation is CASSLYISYNEQFF.

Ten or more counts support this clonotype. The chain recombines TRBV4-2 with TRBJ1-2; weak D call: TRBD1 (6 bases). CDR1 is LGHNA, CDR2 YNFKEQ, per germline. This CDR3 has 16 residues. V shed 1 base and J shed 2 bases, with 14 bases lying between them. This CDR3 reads CASSQVPGQFNYGYTF. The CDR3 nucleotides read TGTGCCAGCAGCCAAGTGCCTGGACAGTTCAACTATGGCTACACCTTC.

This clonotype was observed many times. This CDR3 is CASRSANTEAFF. CDR3 coding DNA: TGTGCCAGCAGATCAGCGAACACTGAAGCTTTCTTT. The chain combines TRBV12-3 or TRBV12-4 with TRBJ1-1; D gene ambiguous. Deletions cut 6 bases from V and 1 base from J, with 6 bases between. There are 12 residues in the CDR3.

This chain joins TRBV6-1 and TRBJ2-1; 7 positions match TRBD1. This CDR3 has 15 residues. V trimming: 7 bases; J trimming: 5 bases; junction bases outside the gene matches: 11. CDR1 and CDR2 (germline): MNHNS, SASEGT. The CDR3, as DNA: TGTGCCAGCACCCCTAGGGGGCCTAGACACAATGAGCAGTTCTTC. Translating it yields CASTPRGPRHNEQFF.

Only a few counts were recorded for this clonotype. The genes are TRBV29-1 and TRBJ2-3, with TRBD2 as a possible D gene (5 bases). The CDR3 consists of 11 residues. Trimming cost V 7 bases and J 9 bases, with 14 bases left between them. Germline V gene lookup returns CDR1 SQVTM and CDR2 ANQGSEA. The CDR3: CSAYRRETQYF. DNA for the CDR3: TGCAGCGCCTACCGAAGGGAGACGCAGTATTTT.

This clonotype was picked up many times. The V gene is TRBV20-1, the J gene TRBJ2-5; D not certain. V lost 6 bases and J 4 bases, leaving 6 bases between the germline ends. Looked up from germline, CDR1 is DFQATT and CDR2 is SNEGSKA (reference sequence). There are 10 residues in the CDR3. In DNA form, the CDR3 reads TGCAGTGCAAAAAGAGAGACCCAGTACTTC. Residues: CSAKRETQYF.

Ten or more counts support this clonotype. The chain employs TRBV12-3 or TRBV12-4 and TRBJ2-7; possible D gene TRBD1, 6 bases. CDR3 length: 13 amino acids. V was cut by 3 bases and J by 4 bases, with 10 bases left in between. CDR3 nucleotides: TGTGCCAGCAGTTTTGGGGGCAGTTACGAGCAGTACTTC. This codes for CASSFGGSYEQYF.

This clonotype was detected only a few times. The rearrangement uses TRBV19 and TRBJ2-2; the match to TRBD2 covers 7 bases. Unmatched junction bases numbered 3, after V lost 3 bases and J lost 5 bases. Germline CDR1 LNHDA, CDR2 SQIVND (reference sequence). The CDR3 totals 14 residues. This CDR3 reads CASSMGRETGELFF. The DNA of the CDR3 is TGTGCCAGTAGTATGGGGCGGGAGACCGGGGAGCTGTTTTTT. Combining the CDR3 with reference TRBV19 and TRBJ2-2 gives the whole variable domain DGGITQSPKYLFRKEGQNVTLSCEQNLNHDAMYWYRQDPGQGLRLIYYSQIVNDFQKGDIAEGYSVSREKKESFPLTVTSAQKNPTAFYLCASSMGRETGELFFGEGSRLTVL.

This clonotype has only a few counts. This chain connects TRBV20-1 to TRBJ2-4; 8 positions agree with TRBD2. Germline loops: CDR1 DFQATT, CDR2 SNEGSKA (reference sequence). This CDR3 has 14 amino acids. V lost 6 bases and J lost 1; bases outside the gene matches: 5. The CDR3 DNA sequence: TGCAGTGCGACCTCGGGGGGGGCCAAAAACATTCAGTACTTC. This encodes CSATSGGAKNIQYF.

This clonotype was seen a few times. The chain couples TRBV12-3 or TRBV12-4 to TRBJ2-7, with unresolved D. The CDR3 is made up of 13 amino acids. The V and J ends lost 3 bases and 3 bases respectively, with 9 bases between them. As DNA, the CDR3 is TGTGCCAGCAGTTTTCGGAGCAGCTACGAGCAGTACGTC. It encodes CASSFRSSYEQYV.

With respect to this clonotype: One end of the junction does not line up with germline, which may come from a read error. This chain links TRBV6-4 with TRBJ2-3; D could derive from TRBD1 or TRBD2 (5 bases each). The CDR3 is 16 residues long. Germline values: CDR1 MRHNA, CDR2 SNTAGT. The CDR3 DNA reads TGTGCCAGCAGTTACTCGAGAGGGGAAGTGGCAGATACGCAGTATTTT. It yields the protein CASSYSRGEVADTQYF.